This paragraph reports one T cell receptor beta chain. Its target is unknown. The CDR3 totals 11 residues. CDR1 is DFQATT and CDR2 is SNEGSKA in the germline V gene (reference sequence). Trimming left V 3 bases short and J 19 bases short, with 16 bases between. CD4+ T cells that had been cultured provided DNA sequenced with the Oncomine TCR Beta short-read assay. MiXCR was run by TCRdb on the PCR reads, yielding one entry per CDR3 protein. The sample records about 17,000 distinct CDR3 sequences, 40% to 55% being singletons. This specimen comes from a study of vaccination and CD4 T cells after COVID-19. Overall study: Six men and four women formed the convalescents, two being Hispanic. General study points: Convalescent patients had a median about 86% of reactive clones appearing only post-vaccination. The median SARS-CoV-2-reactive clonotype number increased from approximately 21 to 40, without statistical significance.

Stated treatment: approximately 9-day PBMC culture with coronavirus spike peptide pools or control peptides (ViraFEST assay). Positive PCR results dated from March to December 2020, before the US Alpha, Beta and Delta variants. The genes are TRBV20-1 and TRBJ2-6; unclear D gene. This sample comprised CD4+ T cells from blood, cultured in vitro, obtained before SARS-CoV-2 vaccination. The clonotype comes from a human donor who had recovered from COVID-19. CDR3 in DNA: TGCAGTGCTAGGGTAGACCACGTCTCTACTTTC. Its translation is CSARVDHVSTF.